The clone carrying this T cell receptor (beta chain) was recorded a few times. The antigen remains unidentified. These data are taken from a study of graft-versus-host responses after intestinal transplantation. On the study more broadly: The whole recipient group had anti-thymocyte globulin induction followed by tacrolimus and steroids for around 3 years.

Study results and caveats: The marrow of recipients harbored GvH clones, and ileum or blood showed some of them first. Across patients carrying graft-donor T cell macrochimerism, allografts held high graft-versus-host to host-versus-graft clonal ratios.

Generated by immunoSEQ multiplex PCR, the TCRdb table keeps only in-frame clones and is missing some. The table shows tens of thousands of clones, with 94% occurring only once. The CDR3 consists of 17 residues. V gene TRBV21-1 combines with J gene TRBJ2-2; the D segment call TRBD1 is taken from the table without a DNA check. TRBV21-1 is assigned pseudogene status. The TCR comes from a human donor who was the organ donor for an intestinal transplant. The sample in question was unstimulated CD4+ T cells sorted from spleen or lymph node cells, obtained before transplant. The CDR3, as DNA: TGTGCCAGCAGCAAAGACGGGTACAGGGGCGGGCCCGGGGAGCTGTTTTTT. Residues: CASSKDGYRGGPGELFF.